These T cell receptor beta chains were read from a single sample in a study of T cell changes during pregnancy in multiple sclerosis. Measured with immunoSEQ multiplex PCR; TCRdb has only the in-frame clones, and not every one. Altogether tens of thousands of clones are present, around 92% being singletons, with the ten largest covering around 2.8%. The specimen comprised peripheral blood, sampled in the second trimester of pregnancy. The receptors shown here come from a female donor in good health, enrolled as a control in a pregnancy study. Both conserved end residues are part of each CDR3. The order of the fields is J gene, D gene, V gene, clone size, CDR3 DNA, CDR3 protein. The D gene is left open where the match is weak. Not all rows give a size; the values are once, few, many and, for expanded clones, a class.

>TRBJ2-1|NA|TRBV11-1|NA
TGTGCCAGCAGCTTAGCGGGGCACAATGAGCAGTTCTTC
CASSLAGHNEQFF
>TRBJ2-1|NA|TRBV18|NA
TGTGCCAGCTCACCACCGGCTAGCGTCAATGAGCAGTTCTTC
CASSPPASVNEQFF
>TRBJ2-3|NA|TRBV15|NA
TGTGCCACCAGCAGAGATGGCCTTGCGCGGATCACAGATACGCAGTATTTT
CATSRDGLARITDTQYF
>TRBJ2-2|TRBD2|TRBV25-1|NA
TGTGCCAGCAGTGAAATGGGGGGGGCCGGGGAGCTGTTTTTT
CASSEMGGAGELFF
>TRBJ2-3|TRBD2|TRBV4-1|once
TGCGCTAGCGGGGAGGTGGGGTCAGATACGCAGTATTTT
CASGEVGSDTQYF
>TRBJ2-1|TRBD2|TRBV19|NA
TGTGCCAGTAGTCCTGGACTAGCGGGCCACAATGAGCAGTTCTTC
CASSPGLAGHNEQFF
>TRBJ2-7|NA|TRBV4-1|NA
TGCGCCAGCAGCCCCGGCAGGGACTACGAGCAGTACTTC
CASSPGRDYEQYF
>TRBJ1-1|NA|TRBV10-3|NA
TGTGCCACGCACGATCGGGGGGTGAACACTGAAGCTTTCTTT
CATHDRGVNTEAFF
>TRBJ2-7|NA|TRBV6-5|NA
TGTGCCAGCAGCAAGGACAGTTTCATCTCCTACGAGCAGTACTTC
CASSKDSFISYEQYF
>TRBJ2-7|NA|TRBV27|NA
TGTGCCAGCAGTAGGCCCTCGGCGCGGGGCGAGCAGTACTTC
CASSRPSARGEQYF
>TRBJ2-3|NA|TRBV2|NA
TGTGCCACCCCGGACAGCAACCGTGATAGCACAGATACGCAGTATTTT
CATPDSNRDSTDTQYF
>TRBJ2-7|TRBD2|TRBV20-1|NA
TGCAGTGCGGGCGGGGGCTACGAGCAGTACTTC
CSAGGGYEQYF
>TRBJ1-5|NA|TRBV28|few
TGTGCCACCTACAGGGTCTATAGCAATCAGCCCCAGCATTTT
CATYRVYSNQPQHF
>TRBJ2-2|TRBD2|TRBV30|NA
TGTGCCTGGAGTTCGAGGACGGGGGGGACCGGGGAGCTGTTTTTT
CAWSSRTGGTGELFF
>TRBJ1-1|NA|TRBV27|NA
TGTGCCAGCAGTTTATTCCCCCGGGATTACACTGAAGCTTTCTTT
CASSLFPRDYTEAFF
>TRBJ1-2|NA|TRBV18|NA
TGTGCCAGCTCACCCCCAGATAACTATGGCTACACCTTC
CASSPPDNYGYTF
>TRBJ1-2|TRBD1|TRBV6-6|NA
TGTGCCAGCAGTTTCACAGGAGGACAGGACTATGGCTACACCTTC
CASSFTGGQDYGYTF
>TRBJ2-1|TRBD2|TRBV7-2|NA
TGTGCCAGCAGCTTAATTGGCGGGGGCTCCTACAATGAGCAGTTCTTC
CASSLIGGGSYNEQFF
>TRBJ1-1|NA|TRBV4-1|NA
TGCGCCAGCAGCCAAGATGTGACTTCAGGGGTTGTTCGCACTGAAGCTTTCTTT
CASSQDVTSGVVRTEAFF
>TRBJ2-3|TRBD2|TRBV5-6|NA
TGTGCCAGCAGCTTTGGCGAGCGGGGGGGCACAGATACGCAGTATTTT
CASSFGERGGTDTQYF
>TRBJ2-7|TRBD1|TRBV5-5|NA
TGTGCCAGCAGCCCCACGGGGACAGGGGGCTCGTACGAGCAGTACTTC
CASSPTGTGGSYEQYF
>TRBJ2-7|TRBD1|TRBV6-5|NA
TGTGCCAGCAATTCCGATGAGACAGGGGGGTACGAGCAGTACTTC
CASNSDETGGYEQYF
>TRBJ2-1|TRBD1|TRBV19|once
TGTGCCAGTAAAGAGGGGAGACAGGGCGGGCAGTATGAGCAGTTCTTC
CASKEGRQGGQYEQFF
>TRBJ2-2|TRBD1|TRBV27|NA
TGTGCCAGCAGTTTATCGGGCAGGGGGCTCGGGGAGCTGTTTTTT
CASSLSGRGLGELFF
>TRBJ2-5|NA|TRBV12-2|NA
TGTGCAAGTCGCTCACAGTGGGCGGGGGAGCCGAGAGGAGAGACCCAGTACTTC
CASRSQWAGEPRGETQYF
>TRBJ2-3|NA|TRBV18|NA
TGTGCCAGCTCACCCCAGGGTTTTAACACAGATACGCAGTATTTT
CASSPQGFNTDTQYF
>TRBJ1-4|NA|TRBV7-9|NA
TGTGCCAGCAGCACCACAGTAACTAATGAAAAACTGTTTTTT
CASSTTVTNEKLFF
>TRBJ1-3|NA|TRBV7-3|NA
TGTGCCAGCAGCTTAATTCGAGGTCTAGCTTCTGGAAACACCATATATTTT
CASSLIRGLASGNTIYF
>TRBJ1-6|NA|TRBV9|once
TGTGCCAGCAGCGTACTACAGGGTCCACCCCTCCACTTT
CASSVLQGPPLHF
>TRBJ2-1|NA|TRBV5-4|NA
TGTGCCAGCAGCTTGACTACCGGGAGCTACAATGAGCAGTTCTTC
CASSLTTGSYNEQFF
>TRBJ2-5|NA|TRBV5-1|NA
TGCGCCAGCAGCTCGACGGGAACGCACCAAGAGACCCAGTACTTC
CASSSTGTHQETQYF
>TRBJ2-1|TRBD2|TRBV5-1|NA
TGCGCCAGCAGCTTTCCAGCGGGGGTGTACAATGAGCAGTTCTTC
CASSFPAGVYNEQFF
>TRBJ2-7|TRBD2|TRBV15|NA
TGTGCCACCAGCAGAGGGGGGGGTGAAGCGGGAGTCCGGGAGCAGTACTTC
CATSRGGGEAGVREQYF
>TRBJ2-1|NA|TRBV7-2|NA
TGTGCCAGCAGCTTAGCGTCGGTGGGCTCCCATGAGCAGTTCTTC
CASSLASVGSHEQFF
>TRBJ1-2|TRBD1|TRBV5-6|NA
TGTGCCAGCAGCTTGGTCGGGACAGACTATGGCTACACCTTC
CASSLVGTDYGYTF
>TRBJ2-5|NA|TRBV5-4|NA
TGTGCCAGCAGCTTGTCTCTAGGAGGCGCGGTAGAGACCCAGTACTTC
CASSLSLGGAVETQYF
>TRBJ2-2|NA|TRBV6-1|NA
TGTGCCACTCTAACAGGCCCCACCGGGGAGCTGTTTTTT
CATLTGPTGELFF
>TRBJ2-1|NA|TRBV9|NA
TGTGCCAGCAGCCCCCCGATAGCCGATGAGCAGTTCTTC
CASSPPIADEQFF
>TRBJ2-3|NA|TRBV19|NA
TGTGCCAGTATCCTGACTAGTGTGGGCGGGATGGGGGATACGCAGTATTTT
CASILTSVGGMGDTQYF
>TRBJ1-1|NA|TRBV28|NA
TGTGCCAGCAGCCCCCAGACAGGCCCGAACACTGAAGCTTTCTTT
CASSPQTGPNTEAFF
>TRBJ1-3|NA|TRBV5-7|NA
TGTGCCAGCAGCTTGGTTGCGGGGGGCTCTGGAAACACCATATATTTT
CASSLVAGGSGNTIYF
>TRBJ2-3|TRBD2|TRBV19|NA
TGTGCCAGTAGAGATACTAGCGACCGTGATACGCAGTATTTT
CASRDTSDRDTQYF